The source of this T cell receptor (beta chain) is a study of spatial heterogeneity in lung cancer. At the level of the study: Sequencing consistently turned up more beta-chain sequences than alpha-chain sequences.

Via MiXCR, TCRdb re-called the 5' RACE reads, giving one row per CDR3 protein. The data hold tens of thousands of distinct CDR3 sequences, with around 7.3% observed a single time. The time point denotes: sample taken at primary tumor resection. Patients with untreated early-stage non-small cell lung cancer, numbering 55 to 75, were the donors. Sequencing of whole RNA from tumor, nontumor lung or frozen PBMC involved no sorting. The CDR3 contains 14 residues. Germline lookup yields CDR1 MNHEY and CDR2 SVGAGI. The V end was cut by 6 bases, the J end by 0 bases, with 12 bases between. Study observations and caveats: Relative to follow-up, resection was when ubiquitous expanded tumor TCRs appeared more in blood.

This clonotype has ten or more counts. Its antigen is currently unknown. The sample here was PBMCs, taken at surgery. The chain recombines TRBV6-5 with TRBJ2-7, with D tentatively TRBD2 (6 bases). This TCR was recovered from a male donor with early-stage non-small cell lung cancer. The CDR3 is CASRGTASSYEQYF. The CDR3 DNA is TGTGCCAGCAGGGGGACTGCGAGCTCCTACGAGCAGTACTTC.